This is a list of T cell receptor beta chains from one sample in a study of shared clonotypes between healthy human individuals. TCRdb's copy holds only in-frame clones and misses some; the assay was immunoSEQ multiplex PCR. The repertoire holds 450,000 to 600,000 clones, with 79% as singletons. The sample was PBMCs. Receptors originate from a woman between 40 and 50 years old in good health. Some clones in this sample may be carry-over from other donors' samples. Each CDR3 is given with its conserved first and last residue. A D gene is named only where the DNA matches it firmly. A row's size may be missing; if present it is once, few, many or a size class.

DNA	CDR3	length	V	size	D	J
TGTGCCAGCAGTGACTCTAGCGGGGACTACAATGAGCAGTTCTTC	CASSDSSGDYNEQFF	15	TRBV6-4	many	TRBD2	TRBJ2-1
TGCGCCAGCGGAACATGGTCAGAAGGCACAGATACGCAGTATTTT	CASGTWSEGTDTQYF	15	TRBV5-1	.	.	TRBJ2-3
TGTGCCAGCAGCCCGGGACAGGGAAGCTCCTACGAGCAGTACTTC	CASSPGQGSSYEQYF	15	TRBV11-3	.	TRBD1	TRBJ2-7
TGCGCCAGCAGCCAACCTCTAGCGGCAGTTTACAATGAGCAGTTCTTC	CASSQPLAAVYNEQFF	16	TRBV4-1	.	TRBD2	TRBJ2-1
TGTGCCTGGAGGCTAGCGGGAGGAGGGTACGAGCAGTACTTC	CAWRLAGGGYEQYF	14	TRBV30	.	TRBD2	TRBJ2-7
TGCGCCAGCAGCCAACCTAGCGGGAGTTCTAATGAGCAGTTCTTC	CASSQPSGSSNEQFF	15	TRBV4-1	once	TRBD2	TRBJ2-1
TGTGCCAGCAGCTTGCAGGGCGTGTCTGGAAACACCATATATTTT	CASSLQGVSGNTIYF	15	TRBV5-8	.	.	TRBJ1-3
TGTGCCAGCACCCCGGCAAGTGACCCTACCCATAATGAAAAACTGTTTTTT	CASTPASDPTHNEKLFF	17	TRBV5-5	.	.	TRBJ1-4
TGTGCCAGCAGTTTATCTGGCTACCCAGACCTTTACGAGCAGTACTTC	CASSLSGYPDLYEQYF	16	TRBV27	.	.	TRBJ2-7
TGTGCCAGCTCACCACGTGGGGGAGTCAGAGATACGCAGTATTTT	CASSPRGGVRDTQYF	15	TRBV18	.	.	TRBJ2-3
TGTGCCACCAGCAGAGATCTAGGGTATGGCTACACCTTC	CATSRDLGYGYTF	13	TRBV15	.	.	TRBJ1-2
TGTGCCAGTAGTATTCAAGGGACTAGTAGTAATGAGCAGTTCTTC	CASSIQGTSSNEQFF	15	TRBV19	.	TRBD2	TRBJ2-1
TGTGCCTGGAGTTCCACGGCCCTTCTGGGTGGCTACACCTTC	CAWSSTALLGGYTF	14	TRBV30	.	.	TRBJ1-2
TGTGCCAGCAGTTACTCTCGGGCTAGCGGGAGGTACGAGCAGTACTTC	CASSYSRASGRYEQYF	16	TRBV6-5	.	TRBD2	TRBJ2-7
TGCGCCAGCAGCTCACGGGACAGGGGGCGGGAGGATACGCAGTATTTT	CASSSRDRGREDTQYF	16	TRBV5-1	.	TRBD1	TRBJ2-3
TGTGCCAGCAATCCTGGAATTGGGGTCGGAGATACGCAGTATTTT	CASNPGIGVGDTQYF	15	TRBV9	few	.	TRBJ2-3
TGTGCCAGCAGCCGAGAACTAGCGGGAGTAGATAATGAGCAGTTCTTC	CASSRELAGVDNEQFF	16	TRBV4-2	.	TRBD2	TRBJ2-1
TGCGCCAGCAGCCGGACAGGGTCCCTAGCGGGAGTGTCTGGGGCCAACGTCCTGACTTTC	CASSRTGSLAGVSGANVLTF	20	TRBV5-1	.	TRBD2	TRBJ2-6
TGTGCCAGCAGTCTTCGTCCCCCGGGCTCCTACGAGCAGTACTTC	CASSLRPPGSYEQYF	15	TRBV27	once	.	TRBJ2-7
TGCGCCAGCAGCTTTATAACACCGAACACCGGGGAGCTGTTTTTT	CASSFITPNTGELFF	15	TRBV5-1	.	.	TRBJ2-2
TGTGCCAGCAGCCAGGTCGGGGAAAAACTGTTTTTT	CASSQVGEKLFF	12	TRBV7-2	.	.	TRBJ1-4
TGTGCCAGCACTACAGATGATTCCTACGAGCAGTACTTC	CASTTDDSYEQYF	13	TRBV28	.	.	TRBJ2-7
TGTGCCAGCAGCGGGGCGGGGGGCGCAGATCAGCCCCAGCATTTT	CASSGAGGADQPQHF	15	TRBV7-9	.	.	TRBJ1-5
TGTGCCAGCAGCCGTCCGAATTCACCCCTCCACTTT	CASSRPNSPLHF	12	TRBV11-2	.	.	TRBJ1-6
TGCGCCAGCAGCCCGGCCACTAGCGGGCTGGGCCAAGAGACCCAGTACTTC	CASSPATSGLGQETQYF	17	TRBV4-3	.	TRBD2	TRBJ2-5
TGTGCCAGCAGCCTGGACTGGGATGAGCAGTTCTTC	CASSLDWDEQFF	12	TRBV6-5	.	.	TRBJ2-1
TGTGCCAGCAGTATAGGAGGGCCGGGAGAGCAGTACTTC	CASSIGGPGEQYF	13	TRBV5-4	.	.	TRBJ2-7
TGTGCCAGTAGCCGTGACAGGGGGTATGGCTACACCTTC	CASSRDRGYGYTF	13	TRBV19	.	TRBD1	TRBJ1-2
TGTGCCAGCAGGCTAGCGGGGAACACAGATACGCAGTATTTT	CASRLAGNTDTQYF	14	TRBV27	.	TRBD2	TRBJ2-3
TGTGCCAGCAGGGGGAACACCGGGGAGCTGTTTTTT	CASRGNTGELFF	12	TRBV6-6	.	.	TRBJ2-2
TGTGCCTGGAGCCCCCTGGTGGGCCCCTACGAGCAGTACTTC	CAWSPLVGPYEQYF	14	TRBV30	.	.	TRBJ2-7
TGTGCCAGCAGTCCGAGGACAGGGGAGACCCAGTACTTC	CASSPRTGETQYF	13	TRBV27	.	TRBD1	TRBJ2-5
TGTGCCAGCAGCTTTAAAGGGGGGACTAGCGGGAGCTCCTACGAGCAGTACTTC	CASSFKGGTSGSSYEQYF	18	TRBV7-2	.	TRBD2	TRBJ2-7
TGTGCCAGCAGCTTAAAATCGGCAGGGCGGAATGAGCAGTTCTTC	CASSLKSAGRNEQFF	15	TRBV7-9	.	.	TRBJ2-1
TGTGCCAGCACCCAAGGTAGAGTACGAAGCTCTGGGGCCAACGTCCTGACTTTC	CASTQGRVRSSGANVLTF	18	TRBV28	.	.	TRBJ2-6
TGTGCCAGCAGTCTTCAGGGTGGGCAAGAGACCCAGTACTTC	CASSLQGGQETQYF	14	TRBV2	.	.	TRBJ2-5
TGTGCCAGTAGTTCCCGACTTACCTACGAGCAGTACTTC	CASSSRLTYEQYF	13	TRBV19	.	.	TRBJ2-7
TGCGCCAGCAGCTTTTCTACGTCCGGGGGAACTGAAGCTTTCTTT	CASSFSTSGGTEAFF	15	TRBV5-1	.	.	TRBJ1-1
TGTGCCAGCAGTTCCACAGGGATCCCGAGCTCCTACAATGAGCAGTTCTTC	CASSSTGIPSSYNEQFF	17	TRBV28	.	.	TRBJ2-1
TGCAGCGTTCAAATCTGGGACAAGTCCTACGAGCAGTACTTC	CSVQIWDKSYEQYF	14	TRBV29-1	.	.	TRBJ2-7
TGTGCCAGCAGCTTATACGGGACCCAGTACTTC	CASSLYGTQYF	11	TRBV11-2	.	.	TRBJ2-5
TGTGCCAGCACCGCCGACCCGAATCCCTACAATGAGCAGTTCTTC	CASTADPNPYNEQFF	15	TRBV2	.	.	TRBJ2-1
TGTGCCATCAGTGAGTCTTTAGGGGCCTCGGGGAGCACTGAAGCTTTCTTT	CAISESLGASGSTEAFF	17	TRBV10-3	.	.	TRBJ1-1
TGTGCCAGTAGTAAGAGGGCTAGCACAGATACGCAGTATTTT	CASSKRASTDTQYF	14	TRBV19	.	.	TRBJ2-3
TGTGCCAGCAGCTTAAACGGGGGCGGGACGGCCGGGGAGCTGTTTTTT	CASSLNGGGTAGELFF	16	TRBV7-3	.	.	TRBJ2-2
TGCGCCAGCCGGGGTCCCCTCATGAACACTGAAGCTTTCTTT	CASRGPLMNTEAFF	14	TRBV4-1	.	.	TRBJ1-1
TGCGCCAGCAGCTTAGCGGGAGAAAACGAGCAGTACTTC	CASSLAGENEQYF	13	TRBV5-1	.	TRBD2	TRBJ2-7
TGTGCCAGTAGTAAGATGGTAGGCCTGCCGGACGAGCAGTACTTC	CASSKMVGLPDEQYF	15	TRBV19	.	.	TRBJ2-7
TGTGCCAGTAGTACCCGGACAGGGGGCTATAGCAATCAGCCCCAGCATTTT	CASSTRTGGYSNQPQHF	17	TRBV19	many	TRBD1	TRBJ1-5
TGTGCCAGCAGATATTCGGGGGCCCGGTACGAGCAGTACTTC	CASRYSGARYEQYF	14	TRBV28	few	.	TRBJ2-7
TGTGCCTGGAGCGGACAGTACGAGCAGTACTTC	CAWSGQYEQYF	11	TRBV30	.	.	TRBJ2-7
TGTGCCAGCAGCTTAGCAGCGGTCGCGAACACCGGGGAGCTGTTTTTT	CASSLAAVANTGELFF	16	TRBV7-9	.	.	TRBJ2-2
TGTGCCAGCAGCCCGTGGGGGGGTCCCCTCGTCGAGCAGTACTTC	CASSPWGGPLVEQYF	15	TRBV11-2	.	TRBD2	TRBJ2-7